The present TCR beta chain was sequenced within a study of T cell changes during pregnancy in multiple sclerosis. Method: immunoSEQ multiplex PCR; TCRdb's copy keeps in-frame clones and lacks some. Counted here are about 97,000 clones, around nine tenths occurring once; the ten biggest clones make up around 0.79%. The ends lost 7 bases at V and 1 base at J; junction bases unmatched: 3. Germline V lookup: CDR1 SQVTM, CDR2 ANQGSEA. The CDR3 covers 13 residues. The sequencing used peripheral blood, collected in the second trimester of pregnancy. This sequence was found in a female donor in good health, enrolled as a control in a pregnancy study. V is TRBV29-1 and J is TRBJ1-1; 10 nucleotides line up with TRBD1. The CDR3 coding sequence is TGCAGCGGAGGACAGGGGGGGAACACTGAAGCTTTCTTT. This translates into CSGGQGGNTEAFF.